Given below is one T cell receptor beta chain in context. Antigen specificity is unknown. CDR3 length: 11 amino acids. Trimming took off 5 bases at V and 8 bases at J, with 9 bases between the two ends. Germline V gene data show CDR1 as LGHNA and CDR2 as YNFKEQ. Each sample yielded around 9.6 x 10^4 assayed TCR templates. Profiled with immunoSEQ multiplex PCR; TCRdb holds only in-frame clones, not every one. Of under 70,000 clones in the sample, roughly 85% were seen once. This sample stems from a study of siplizumab effects on memory and regulatory T cells. Regarding the study as a whole: No naive or memory phenotype could be assigned to roughly 75-95% of proliferating clones. Apparently more diverse than memory cells, naive T cells also seemed major alloresponse contributors.

Naive, memory, effector memory and TEMRA subsets, all unstimulated, were sequenced in three donor pairs. The specimen was memory CD4+ T cells sorted from blood. The TCR sequence derives from a human donor in good health. The genes are TRBV4-2 and TRBJ1-2, with D possibly being TRBD1 (5 bases). The CDR3 DNA sequence: TGTGCCAGCAGCAAAGGGGCAGGCTACACCTTC. This sequence encodes CASSKGAGYTF.